The T cell receptor beta chain under discussion was sequenced for a study of blood T cell repertoires in COVID-19. On the study more broadly: Some COVID-19 samples were acute and others convalescent; all came from the United States, Italy and Spain. Sources were T cells, B-cell-depleted T cells, or PBMCs; the material itself was cDNA or gDNA.

This table comes from immunoSEQ multiplex PCR, and its TCRdb copy is limited to in-frame clones, with some not included. Of about 320,000 clones listed, roughly 90% are singletons. This clone is a singleton in its sample. The age range of participants was about 18 to 100 years, with residence in about two dozen US areas. The study assigned cohorts using participant-reported clinical history. Trimming removed 3 bases at V and 7 bases at J, with 16 bases between. CDR3 size: 16 residues. Looked up from germline, CDR1 is SGHTA and CDR2 is FQGNSA. The TCR comes from a man aged 60-69 years who had recovered from COVID-19. The chain has TRBV7-2 and TRBJ1-6, with a weak D call TRBD1 (5 bases). Sequenced: PBMCs or T cells enriched from blood (not recorded which). CDR3 nucleotides: TGTGCCAGCAGCTTTTCAGGGCCGTTGTTGAATTCACCCCTCCACTTT. Translating gives CASSFSGPLLNSPLHF.